This is a list of T cell receptor beta chains from one sample in a study of blood T cell repertoires in COVID-19. Profiled with immunoSEQ multiplex PCR; TCRdb holds only in-frame clones, not every one. Among around 230,000 clones listed, more than 80% were seen once. Sample: PBMCs or T cells enriched from blood (not recorded which). These receptors came from a middle-aged woman with acute COVID-19. CDR3s include the opening cysteine and the closing phenylalanine or tryptophan. A D gene is named only where the DNA matches it firmly. Expanded clones are given a class, and other clones once, few, many or no size at all.

abundance: NA
d_gene: NA
j_gene: TRBJ2-1
v_gene: TRBV2
CDR3nt: TGTGCCAGCAGCCCAAACGGACTGTCCAATGAGCAGTTCTTC
CDR3aa: CASSPNGLSNEQFF

abundance: NA
d_gene: NA
j_gene: TRBJ1-1
v_gene: TRBV6-4
CDR3nt: TGTGCCAGCAGTGAAGGGGATGGCACTGAAGCTTTCTTT
CDR3aa: CASSEGDGTEAFF

abundance: NA
d_gene: TRBD1
j_gene: TRBJ2-2
v_gene: TRBV6-5
CDR3nt: TGTGCCAGCAGTTACCGGGGACAGGGGGCCGGGGAGCTGTTTTTT
CDR3aa: CASSYRGQGAGELFF

abundance: NA
d_gene: NA
j_gene: TRBJ1-3
v_gene: TRBV7-9
CDR3nt: TGTGCCAGCAGCTTAGAGGGAGCGGGGACTGGAAACACCATATATTTT
CDR3aa: CASSLEGAGTGNTIYF

abundance: NA
d_gene: NA
j_gene: TRBJ2-4
v_gene: TRBV25-1
CDR3nt: TGTGCCAGCAGTGAATCGAGGGAAAGGAACATTCAGTACTTC
CDR3aa: CASSESRERNIQYF

abundance: NA
d_gene: TRBD1
j_gene: TRBJ1-5
v_gene: TRBV5-5
CDR3nt: TGTGCCAGCAGCGCCGGGACAGGGACCAATCAGCCCCAGCATTTT
CDR3aa: CASSAGTGTNQPQHF

abundance: NA
d_gene: TRBD1
j_gene: TRBJ2-5
v_gene: TRBV3-1/TRBV3-2
CDR3nt: TGTGCCAGCAGCCACCCCCGTAAGGGGGCGTCTGAGACCCAGTACTTC
CDR3aa: CASSHPRKGASETQYF

abundance: medium-sized
d_gene: NA
j_gene: TRBJ2-7
v_gene: TRBV7-8
CDR3nt: TGTGCCAGCAGCCACGTTGGCAGCTACGAGCAGTACTTC
CDR3aa: CASSHVGSYEQYF

abundance: NA
d_gene: TRBD1
j_gene: TRBJ1-1
v_gene: TRBV7-9
CDR3nt: TGTGCCAGCAGCTTGATGGGGACAGCAGCTTTCTTT
CDR3aa: CASSLMGTAAFF

abundance: NA
d_gene: TRBD1
j_gene: TRBJ1-2
v_gene: TRBV2
CDR3nt: TGTGCCAGCAGCCGGGACAGCCTTGGCTACACCTTC
CDR3aa: CASSRDSLGYTF

abundance: NA
d_gene: NA
j_gene: TRBJ2-1
v_gene: TRBV6-5
CDR3nt: TGTGCCAGCAGTCTAATCTCGGACACCGAGCAGTTCTTC
CDR3aa: CASSLISDTEQFF

abundance: NA
d_gene: NA
j_gene: TRBJ1-2
v_gene: TRBV7-9
CDR3nt: TGTGCCAGCAGCCTCGCGGGGGACGGGGGCTACACCTTC
CDR3aa: CASSLAGDGGYTF

abundance: NA
d_gene: TRBD1
j_gene: TRBJ1-6
v_gene: TRBV7-9
CDR3nt: TGTGCCAGCAGCTTAGCCGGGACAGGGACACCCCTCCACTTT
CDR3aa: CASSLAGTGTPLHF